The 15 T cell receptor beta chains below were found in one sample sequenced in a study of CD8 T cells in Susac syndrome. The authors reverse transcribed roughly 0.5 to 1 ug RNA with random hexamers. MiXCR, run by TCRdb on the immunoSEQ multiplex PCR reads, gives a single entry per CDR3 protein. The sample has roughly 190,000 distinct CDR3 sequences, approximately 95% seen once. Input material: CD8+ T cells from PBMCs. These receptors came from a human donor with Susac syndrome.

V gene TRBV28 combines with J gene TRBJ2-6; D uncertain. Trimming pared 5 bases from V and 2 bases from J, leaving 13 bases between. The CDR3 is 16 amino acids. Germline CDR1 is MDHEN and CDR2 is SYDVKM. CDR3 in amino acids: CASSLSWEPGANVLTF. CDR3 coding DNA: TGTGCCAGCAGTCTTAGTTGGGAACCTGGGGCCAACGTCCTGACTTTC.

V gene TRBV14 combines with J gene TRBJ2-7; 9 positions agree with TRBD1. Germline CDR1 reads SGHDN; CDR2 reads FVKESK. Trimming at V came to 8 bases and at J to 2 bases, leaving 7 bases not matched to a gene. The CDR3 loop spans 14 amino acids. The CDR3 nucleotides read TGTGCCAGCGGAAGACAGGGGGTTACCTACGAGCAGTACTTC. This sequence encodes CASGRQGVTYEQYF.

The rearrangement joins TRBV11-2 to TRBJ2-7, with 13 bases aligning to TRBD2. The length of the CDR3 is 17 residues. Trimming removed 0 bases from V and 2 bases from J; junction bases left unmatched: 4. Per germline, CDR1 SGHAT and CDR2 FQNNGV. CDR3 nucleotides: TGTGCCAGCAGCTTAGATACGGGACTAGCGGGGACCTACGAGCAGTACTTC. Its protein product is CASSLDTGLAGTYEQYF.

The CDR3 bases are TGTGCCAGCAGTGTAAGCCGGGACACCCAAGAGACCCAGTACTTC. Residues: CASSVSRDTQETQYF. This chain uses TRBV12-3 or TRBV12-4 with TRBJ2-5, with a possible D match to TRBD1 (6 bases). V was pared by 5 bases and J by 1 base, with 14 bases between. The CDR3 spans 15 residues.

The V gene is TRBV27, the J gene TRBJ1-2; D gene unclear. CDR1 MNHEY and CDR2 SMNVEV come from the germline V gene (reference sequence). V dropped 3 bases and J dropped 3 bases, with 8 bases sitting between them. This CDR3 region has 13 residues. CDR3 nucleotides: TGTGCCAGCAGTTTCGGTGGTTACTATGGCTACACCTTC. As protein: CASSFGGYYGYTF.

This clonotype was seen only a few times. This chain connects TRBV6-5 to TRBJ2-7, with D possibly matching TRBD2 (5 bases). CDR3 length equals 13 residues. Germline V gene lookup returns CDR1 MNHEY and CDR2 SVGAGI. The V gene lost 4 bases and the J gene lost 2 bases, with 9 bases spanning the gap. The CDR3 reads CASSFGLTYEQYF. In DNA form, the CDR3 reads TGTGCCAGCAGTTTCGGACTCACCTACGAGCAGTACTTC.

In this sample, this clonotype turned up once. V usage is TRBV9 and J usage is TRBJ1-5; tentatively, D is TRBD1 (5 bases). Germline-derived CDR1 and CDR2 are SGDLS and YYNGEE. V was clipped by 0 bases and J by 0 bases, with 7 bases between them. This CDR3 has 15 amino acids. CDR3 residues: CASSVGGASNQPQHF. CDR3 nucleotides: TGTGCCAGCAGCGTAGGAGGGGCTAGCAATCAGCCCCAGCATTTT.

This clonotype has just one count. The chain couples TRBV5-1 to TRBJ2-5; tentative D call: TRBD2 (6 bases). The CDR3 spans 15 residues. The germline V and J ends were trimmed by 1 base and 0 bases, with 10 bases remaining between them. Germline V gene sequence: CDR1 SGHRS, CDR2 YFSETQ. The CDR3 sequence: CASSLRGRYQETQYF. The CDR3 coding sequence is TGCGCCAGCAGCTTGCGGGGGAGGTACCAAGAGACCCAGTACTTC.

This clonotype showed up just once. The chain links TRBV7-6 to TRBJ1-1; D remains unclear. Deletions cut 1 base from V and 1 base from J, with 10 bases between. This CDR3 is 15 amino acids long. The germline V gene has CDR1 SGHVS and CDR2 FNYEAQ. The CDR3 nucleotides are TGTGCCAGCAGCTTAGGCCCAGCCGCGAACACTGAAGCTTTCTTT. Protein sequence: CASSLGPAANTEAFF.

DNA of the CDR3: TGTGCCAGCAGCCAAGAACGGGGTCAGGGAAGGCGGATGAACACTGAAGCTTTCTTT. Its protein product is CASSQERGQGRRMNTEAFF. The chain recombines TRBV4-2 with TRBJ1-1, with a tentative D call TRBD1 (5 bases). The ends were cut back, 0 bases at V and 0 bases at J, with 20 bases in the middle. Per the germline V gene, CDR1 is LGHNA and CDR2 is YNFKEQ. The CDR3 consists of 19 residues.

The chain joins TRBV27 to TRBJ1-1; D unclear. Germline V gene data show CDR1 as MNHEY and CDR2 as SMNVEV (reference sequence). CDR3 length equals 13 residues. The V end lost 5 bases, the J end lost 2 bases, and 9 bases lay between the germline ends. In DNA form, the CDR3 reads TGTGCCAGCAGTATAAATAGAAACACTGAAGCTTTCTTT. Amino acids: CASSINRNTEAFF.

The J gene is TRBJ1-2, the V gene TRBV19; TRBD1 aligns across 9 bases. Germline values: CDR1 LNHDA, CDR2 SQIVND (reference sequence). V lost 5 bases, J lost 7 bases, and 11 bases stayed unmatched. This CDR3 has 15 residues. The chain's CDR3 is CASSAGTGTSGGYTF. As DNA, the CDR3 is TGTGCCAGTAGTGCCGGGACAGGGACTTCCGGTGGCTACACCTTC.

The chain is built from TRBV6-1 and TRBJ2-7, with 9 bases fitting TRBD2. The CDR3 is 17 residues long. J was trimmed by 0 bases and V by 2 bases; bases with no gene match: 8. The germline CDR1 and CDR2 sequences are MNHNS and SASEGT. The DNA of the CDR3 is TGTGCCAGCAGTGAAAGCCCTGTTAGCGGGAGCTCCTACGAGCAGTACTTC. Protein product: CASSESPVSGSSYEQYF.

The V and J genes are TRBV5-4 and TRBJ2-5, with 13 bases lining up with TRBD2. The CDR3 is 15 residues long. Germline V gene sequence: CDR1 SGHNT, CDR2 YYREEE (reference sequence). V lost 4 bases, J lost 3 bases, and 3 bases stayed unmatched. CDR3 region: CASSIGLAGEETQYF. The CDR3 nucleotides read TGTGCCAGCAGCATTGGACTAGCGGGAGAAGAGACCCAGTACTTC.

V and J are TRBV7-9 and TRBJ2-7; 12 nucleotides align to TRBD1. From germline, CDR1 is SEHNR and CDR2 FQNEAQ (reference sequence). V lost 5 bases, J lost 4 bases, and 9 bases stayed unmatched. The CDR3 covers 16 residues. CDR3 nucleotide sequence: TGTGCCAGCAGCCACAGGCGGGACAGGGGGCGGTACGAGCAGTACTTC. It encodes CASSHRRDRGRYEQYF.